The sequence of this TCR beta chain was determined in a study of T cells in Graves' hyperthyroidism and ophthalmopathy. RNA transcripts served as the template for amplifying TCR beta CDR3 regions. First-round RT-PCR with HTBI primers amplified the TCR CDR3 region. Using its own MiXCR run on the multiplex PCR reads, TCRdb lists one record per CDR3 protein. Seen here are roughly 360,000 distinct CDR3 sequences, less than 15% observed once, and the top ten hold roughly 20%. Study results and limitations: Among clonotypes expanded in thyroid above 0.001, most were also found in blood.

This clonotype was detected a few times. Its matching antigen is unknown. Hyperthyroidism was newly diagnosed in patients aged 18 to 65 (duration under 2 months). Clinical symptoms, serum thyroxine, TRAb, thyroid ultrasound and orbital computed tomography established diagnosis. Sampled blood dates from first hyperthyroidism diagnosis, and it precedes any ophthalmopathy symptoms. V shed 8 bases, J shed 1 base, and the junction held 9 bases outside the gene matches. The CDR3 loop spans 15 amino acids. Germline loops: CDR1 MNHNS, CDR2 SASEGT. This chain links TRBV6-1 with TRBJ2-3, with 7 bases fitting TRBD1. The clonotype originates from a man younger than 40 with Graves' hyperthyroidism that later progressed to Graves' ophthalmopathy. The sample consisted of blood. CDR3: CASSIGGFGTDTQYF. In DNA, the CDR3 is TGTGCCAGCTCAATAGGGGGCTTCGGCACAGATACGCAGTATTTT.